This T cell receptor (beta chain) was identified during a study of cytomegalovirus exposure and HLA in healthy donors. Study details: Falling in the Caucasian-associated ancestry cluster were 80% to 85% of about 400 genotyped donors. Overall study results and limits: TCR beta chain V- and J-gene trimming was linked, in a later analysis, to a missense variant in DCLRE1C.

This cohort consisted of healthy bone marrow donors. Nominally healthy donors provided the samples, though records likely missed some immune exposures. Notes on this clone: The antigen remains unidentified.

The PCR employed 60 Vbeta primers together with 13 Jbeta primers. The data were produced by immunoSEQ multiplex PCR, yet TCRdb's version contains in-frame clones alone and is incomplete. The sample shows over 110,000 clones, about four fifths of them seen only once. With 0 bases clipped from V and 2 bases from J, the junction kept 3 bases outside the gene matches. Germline V gives CDR1 MGHRA, CDR2 YSYEKL. The CDR3 has 15 amino acids. V gene TRBV4-1 combines with J gene TRBJ2-7, with 8 bases identical to TRBD1. This TCR was sampled from a male donor in good health and CMV-seronegative. The sample was PBMCs. The CDR3 spells CASSQELQGAYEQYF. The CDR3 nucleotides read TGCGCCAGCAGCCAAGAACTACAGGGGGCCTACGAGCAGTACTTC.